Sequencing of this TCR beta chain was carried out in a study of cytomegalovirus exposure and HLA in healthy donors. Study-level results: As a later analysis showed, a missense DCLRE1C variant was linked to trimming of TCR beta V- and J-genes. Analysis performed later found about 17,000 TCR beta sequences associated with HLA alleles at 0.05 false discovery rate.

In the PCR, 60 Vbeta and 13 Jbeta primers were used. Per the study methods: Later, an analysis found some 80 million unique TCR beta chains, and some 10 million of these were shared. The data were produced by immunoSEQ multiplex PCR, yet TCRdb's version contains in-frame clones alone and is incomplete. The V and J calls and clone size are taken from that table; D and trimming were inferred from the DNA. The data hold approximately 140,000 clones, with approximately 78% observed a single time. For this clone: Its antigen remains unidentified.

The clonotype originates from a woman between 40 and 50 years old in good health and CMV-seropositive. Input material: PBMCs.

CDR3 amino acids: CASSERDRGGEKLFF. CDR3 DNA sequence: TGTGCCAGCAGCGAAAGGGACAGGGGAGGGGAAAAACTGTTTTTT. The chain couples TRBV6-5 to TRBJ1-4; 10 bases match TRBD1. Germline V CDR1 and CDR2: MNHEY, SVGAGI. The V gene end was trimmed by 6 bases and the J gene end by 8 bases; junction bases not matched to a gene: 9. The CDR3 spans 15 residues.